The clone carrying this T cell receptor beta chain has a single count. Antigen: not known. This specimen belongs to a study of T cell responses to AZD1222 COVID-19 vaccine. Study-wide points: No repertoire was sampled before or during the peak T cell response, only after it. It was only a handful of AZD1222 recipients who were seropositive at baseline.

The table came from immunoSEQ multiplex PCR; TCRdb's copy has only in-frame clones and leaves some out. The sample includes approximately 90,000 clones, 90% to 95% of them seen just once. CDR3 length equals 15 residues. Germline loops: CDR1 LGHDT, CDR2 YNNKEL (reference sequence). Trimming pared 4 bases from V and 4 bases from J, leaving 16 bases between. The TCR was taken from an adult in good health. The V call is TRBV3-1 (or the pseudogene TRBV3-2), the J call TRBJ1-1; D is perhaps TRBD1 (5 bases). The sample was peripheral blood, taken on day 0 of AZD1222 vaccination. CDR3 amino acids: CASSRRNRFSTEAFF. In nucleotides, the CDR3 is TGTGCCAGCAGCCGGAGAAACAGGTTTTCCACTGAAGCTTTCTTT.